The rows below give T cell receptor beta chains drawn from one sample of a study of siplizumab effects on memory and regulatory T cells. The repertoire was sequenced with immunoSEQ multiplex PCR; TCRdb's copy has only in-frame clones and lacks some. The profile covers some 100,000 clones, with 95% to 97% appearing a single time and around 0.029% taken by the ten largest. The sample was naive CD4+ T cells sorted from blood. Every receptor here comes from a human donor in good health. Each CDR3 is given with its conserved first and last residue. The D gene is left open where the match is weak. The size entry is marked missing in some rows and otherwise reads once, few, many or a size class.

j_gene: TRBJ2-3; len: 14; d_gene: NA; v_gene: TRBV4-1; abundance: NA; CDR3aa: CASSPNENIDTQYF; CDR3nt: TGCGCCAGCAGCCCCAATGAAAACATAGATACGCAGTATTTT
j_gene: TRBJ2-7; len: 17; d_gene: TRBD1; v_gene: TRBV5-1; abundance: NA; CDR3aa: CASSLTTGTGGAYEQYF; CDR3nt: TGCGCCAGCAGCTTAACAACCGGGACAGGGGGGGCCTACGAGCAGTACTTC
j_gene: TRBJ1-3; len: 12; d_gene: NA; v_gene: TRBV29-1; abundance: NA; CDR3aa: CSVTVSGNTIYF; CDR3nt: TGCAGCGTAACTGTCTCTGGAAACACCATATATTTT
j_gene: TRBJ1-1; len: 15; d_gene: NA; v_gene: TRBV10-3; abundance: NA; CDR3aa: CAISESTRENTEAFF; CDR3nt: TGTGCCATCAGTGAGTCGACCCGGGAAAACACTGAAGCTTTCTTT
j_gene: TRBJ2-1; len: 18; d_gene: NA; v_gene: TRBV15; abundance: NA; CDR3aa: CATRTTQEAGIPYNEQFF; CDR3nt: TGTGCCACCAGGACAACGCAGGAGGCTGGGATCCCCTACAATGAGCAGTTCTTC
j_gene: TRBJ1-1; len: 13; d_gene: TRBD1; v_gene: TRBV5-1; abundance: once; CDR3aa: CASSGQENTEAFF; CDR3nt: TGCGCCAGCAGCGGACAGGAGAACACTGAAGCTTTCTTT
j_gene: TRBJ2-7; len: 11; d_gene: NA; v_gene: TRBV30; abundance: once; CDR3aa: CAWSSRAEQYF; CDR3nt: TGTGCCTGGAGTTCCAGGGCCGAGCAGTACTTC
j_gene: TRBJ1-1; len: 13; d_gene: NA; v_gene: TRBV7-3; abundance: NA; CDR3aa: CASSLGTNTEAFF; CDR3nt: TGTGCCAGCAGCTTAGGGACGAACACTGAAGCTTTCTTT
j_gene: TRBJ1-2; len: 12; d_gene: NA; v_gene: TRBV14; abundance: NA; CDR3aa: CASSQSRVTYTF; CDR3nt: TGTGCCAGCAGCCAAAGCCGGGTGACCTACACCTTC
j_gene: TRBJ2-3; len: 16; d_gene: TRBD2; v_gene: TRBV5-4; abundance: NA; CDR3aa: CASSPESGGPTDTQYF; CDR3nt: TGTGCCAGCAGCCCTGAAAGCGGGGGGCCAACAGATACGCAGTATTTT
j_gene: TRBJ2-6; len: 15; d_gene: NA; v_gene: TRBV28; abundance: NA; CDR3aa: CASRSPPSGANVLTF; CDR3nt: TGTGCCAGCAGGTCTCCGCCCTCCGGGGCCAACGTCCTGACTTTC
j_gene: TRBJ1-5; len: 15; d_gene: TRBD1; v_gene: TRBV2; abundance: NA; CDR3aa: CASSADRIGNQPQHF; CDR3nt: TGTGCCAGCAGTGCGGACAGGATCGGCAATCAGCCCCAGCATTTT
j_gene: TRBJ1-2; len: 14; d_gene: TRBD1; v_gene: TRBV30; abundance: once; CDR3aa: CAWTGQGSAYGYTF; CDR3nt: TGTGCCTGGACCGGACAGGGTAGTGCTTATGGCTACACCTTC
j_gene: TRBJ2-7; len: 12; d_gene: TRBD1; v_gene: TRBV7-3; abundance: NA; CDR3aa: CASSLGTGEQYF; CDR3nt: TGTGCCAGCAGCCTCGGGACAGGCGAGCAGTACTTC
j_gene: TRBJ1-4; len: 15; d_gene: NA; v_gene: TRBV11-2; abundance: NA; CDR3aa: CASSALGGLNEKLFF; CDR3nt: TGTGCCAGCAGCGCCCTGGGGGGCCTTAATGAAAAACTGTTTTTT
j_gene: TRBJ2-5; len: 15; d_gene: NA; v_gene: TRBV6-5; abundance: NA; CDR3aa: CASSYDLATQETQYF; CDR3nt: TGTGCCAGCAGTTACGATCTAGCGACCCAAGAGACCCAGTACTTC
j_gene: TRBJ2-7; len: 14; d_gene: TRBD1; v_gene: TRBV2; abundance: NA; CDR3aa: CASSKDRGGYEQYF; CDR3nt: TGTGCCAGCAGTAAGGACAGGGGGGGGTACGAGCAGTACTTC
j_gene: TRBJ2-5; len: 16; d_gene: NA; v_gene: TRBV7-3; abundance: NA; CDR3aa: CASSFRARAAQETQYF; CDR3nt: TGTGCCAGCAGCTTCAGAGCTCGGGCAGCCCAAGAGACCCAGTACTTC
j_gene: TRBJ1-2; len: 15; d_gene: NA; v_gene: TRBV5-1; abundance: NA; CDR3aa: CASSPIGAGTYGYTF; CDR3nt: TGCGCCAGCAGTCCAATCGGGGCAGGGACCTATGGCTACACCTTC
j_gene: TRBJ1-2; len: 12; d_gene: NA; v_gene: TRBV25-1; abundance: NA; CDR3aa: CASSVANYGYTF; CDR3nt: TGTGCCAGCAGTGTGGCGAACTATGGCTACACCTTC
j_gene: TRBJ2-5; len: 15; d_gene: TRBD1; v_gene: TRBV6-1; abundance: NA; CDR3aa: CASRRQTGDQETQYF; CDR3nt: TGTGCCAGCAGGAGACAGACAGGGGACCAAGAGACCCAGTACTTC
j_gene: TRBJ1-2; len: 16; d_gene: TRBD1; v_gene: TRBV18; abundance: NA; CDR3aa: CASSRDRGDRGYGYTF; CDR3nt: TGTGCCAGCTCTCGGGACAGGGGGGACCGAGGCTATGGCTACACCTTC
j_gene: TRBJ1-6; len: 17; d_gene: NA; v_gene: TRBV5-6; abundance: NA; CDR3aa: CASSPGGPTAYNSPLHF; CDR3nt: TGTGCCAGCAGCCCCGGGGGACCGACAGCTTATAATTCACCCCTCCACTTT
j_gene: TRBJ1-2; len: 15; d_gene: TRBD1; v_gene: TRBV18; abundance: NA; CDR3aa: CASSPSTGGTGGYTF; CDR3nt: TGTGCCAGCTCACCATCGACCGGGGGGACAGGCGGCTACACCTTC
j_gene: TRBJ2-7; len: 13; d_gene: TRBD1; v_gene: TRBV11-2; abundance: NA; CDR3aa: CASSPDRVHEQYF; CDR3nt: TGTGCCAGCAGCCCGGACAGGGTCCACGAGCAGTACTTC
j_gene: TRBJ2-7; len: 11; d_gene: NA; v_gene: TRBV20-1; abundance: NA; CDR3aa: CSARVTYEQYF; CDR3nt: TGCAGTGCTAGAGTAACCTACGAGCAGTACTTC
j_gene: TRBJ2-7; len: 14; d_gene: TRBD2; v_gene: TRBV28; abundance: NA; CDR3aa: CASERSGGAYEQYF; CDR3nt: TGTGCCAGCGAACGTAGCGGGGGGGCCTACGAGCAGTACTTC
j_gene: TRBJ1-5; len: 16; d_gene: TRBD1; v_gene: TRBV5-5; abundance: NA; CDR3aa: CASSLDTGALNQPQHF; CDR3nt: TGTGCCAGCAGCTTGGATACAGGGGCGCTAAATCAGCCCCAGCATTTT
j_gene: TRBJ2-2; len: 17; d_gene: TRBD1; v_gene: TRBV4-2; abundance: NA; CDR3aa: CASSQDNTGAYTGELFF; CDR3nt: TGTGCCAGCAGCCAAGATAACACAGGGGCGTACACCGGGGAGCTGTTTTTT
j_gene: TRBJ1-1; len: 15; d_gene: TRBD1; v_gene: TRBV25-1; abundance: NA; CDR3aa: CASSPQGSMNTEAFF; CDR3nt: TGTGCCAGCAGTCCACAGGGGTCCATGAACACTGAAGCTTTCTTT